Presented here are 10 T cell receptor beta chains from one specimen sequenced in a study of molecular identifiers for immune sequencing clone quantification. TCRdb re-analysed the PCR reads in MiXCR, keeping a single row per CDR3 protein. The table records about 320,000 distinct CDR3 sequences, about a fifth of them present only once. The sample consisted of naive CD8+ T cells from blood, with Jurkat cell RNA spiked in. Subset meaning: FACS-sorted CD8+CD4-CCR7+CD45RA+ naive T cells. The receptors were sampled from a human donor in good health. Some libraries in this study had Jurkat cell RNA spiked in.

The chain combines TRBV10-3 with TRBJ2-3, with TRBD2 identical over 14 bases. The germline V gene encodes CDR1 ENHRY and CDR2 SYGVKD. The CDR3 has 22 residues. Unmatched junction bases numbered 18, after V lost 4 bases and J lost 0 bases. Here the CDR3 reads CAISGSPRGLAGEYPSTDTQYF. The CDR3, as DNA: TGTGCCATCAGTGGCTCTCCCCGGGGACTAGCGGGGGAGTACCCTAGCACAGATACGCAGTATTTT.

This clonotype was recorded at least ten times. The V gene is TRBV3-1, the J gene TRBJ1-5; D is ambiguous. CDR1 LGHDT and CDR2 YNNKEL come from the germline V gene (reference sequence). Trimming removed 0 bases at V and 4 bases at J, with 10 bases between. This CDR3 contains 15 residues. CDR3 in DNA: TGTGCCAGCAGCCAAGATCTGTCTAAGAATCAGCCCCAGCATTTT. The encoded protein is CASSQDLSKNQPQHF.

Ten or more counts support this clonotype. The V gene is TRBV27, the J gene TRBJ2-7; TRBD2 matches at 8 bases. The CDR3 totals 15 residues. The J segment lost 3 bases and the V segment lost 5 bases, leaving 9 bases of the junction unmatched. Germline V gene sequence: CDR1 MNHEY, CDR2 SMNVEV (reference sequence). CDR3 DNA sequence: TGTGCCAGCAGTCCCCTCGGGGGGGTTGGCTACGAGCAGTACTTC. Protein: CASSPLGGVGYEQYF.

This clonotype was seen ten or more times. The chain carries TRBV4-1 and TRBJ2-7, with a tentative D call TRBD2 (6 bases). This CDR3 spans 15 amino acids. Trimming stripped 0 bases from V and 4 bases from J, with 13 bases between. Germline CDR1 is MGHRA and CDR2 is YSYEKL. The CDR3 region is CASSQEFPGGYEQYF. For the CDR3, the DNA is TGCGCCAGCAGCCAAGAATTTCCCGGGGGATACGAGCAGTACTTC.

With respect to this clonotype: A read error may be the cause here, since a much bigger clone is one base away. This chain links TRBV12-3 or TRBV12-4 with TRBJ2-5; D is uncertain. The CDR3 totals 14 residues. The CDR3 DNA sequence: TGTACCAGCAGTCCCCCTGCGCCTGAAGAGACCCAGTACTTC. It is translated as CTSSPPAPEETQYF.

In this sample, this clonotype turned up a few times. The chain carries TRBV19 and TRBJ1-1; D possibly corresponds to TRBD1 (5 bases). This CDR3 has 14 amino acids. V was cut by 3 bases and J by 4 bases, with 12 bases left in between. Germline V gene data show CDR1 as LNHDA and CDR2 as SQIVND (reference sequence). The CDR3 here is CASSIGGSRTEAFF. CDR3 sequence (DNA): TGTGCCAGTAGTATTGGGGGGTCTCGCACTGAAGCTTTCTTT. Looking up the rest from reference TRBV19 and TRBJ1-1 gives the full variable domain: DGGITQSPKYLFRKEGQNVTLSCEQNLNHDAMYWYRQDPGQGLRLIYYSQIVNDFQKGDIAEGYSVSREKKESFPLTVTSAQKNPTAFYLCASSIGGSRTEAFFGQGTRLTVV.

This CDR3 reads CASSLGPSEQFF. Written as DNA, the CDR3 is TGTGCCAGCAGCTTAGGACCTAGTGAGCAGTTCTTC. The V call is TRBV7-9, the J call TRBJ2-1; D unclear. The V and J ends lost 1 base and 9 bases respectively, with 7 bases between them. There are 12 residues in the CDR3. Germline assignment: CDR1 SEHNR and CDR2 FQNEAQ (reference sequence).

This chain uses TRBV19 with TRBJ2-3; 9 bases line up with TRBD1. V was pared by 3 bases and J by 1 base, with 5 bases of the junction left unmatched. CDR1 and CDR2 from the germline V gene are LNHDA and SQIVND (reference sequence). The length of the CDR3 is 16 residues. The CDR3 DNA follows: TGTGCCAGTAGTATTACGTGGACAGGGGGCACAGATACGCAGTATTTT. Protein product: CASSITWTGGTDTQYF.

This CDR3 reads CASSGTSGGPSSYEQYF. DNA of the CDR3: TGTGCCAGCAGCGGGACTAGCGGGGGCCCGAGCTCCTACGAGCAGTACTTC. The V call is TRBV3-1, the J call TRBJ2-7, with 14 bases identical to TRBD2. Germline-derived CDR1 and CDR2 are LGHDT and YNNKEL (reference sequence). This CDR3 region has 17 residues. The ends lost 5 bases at V and 0 bases at J; junction bases unmatched: 6.

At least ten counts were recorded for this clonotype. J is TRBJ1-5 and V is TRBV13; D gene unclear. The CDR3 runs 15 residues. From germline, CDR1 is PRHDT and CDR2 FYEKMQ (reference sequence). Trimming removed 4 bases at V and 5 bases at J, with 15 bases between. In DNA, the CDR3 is TGTGCCAGCAGCTCCGGGCCCCAGGCGGATCAGCCCCAGCATTTT. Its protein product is CASSSGPQADQPQHF.